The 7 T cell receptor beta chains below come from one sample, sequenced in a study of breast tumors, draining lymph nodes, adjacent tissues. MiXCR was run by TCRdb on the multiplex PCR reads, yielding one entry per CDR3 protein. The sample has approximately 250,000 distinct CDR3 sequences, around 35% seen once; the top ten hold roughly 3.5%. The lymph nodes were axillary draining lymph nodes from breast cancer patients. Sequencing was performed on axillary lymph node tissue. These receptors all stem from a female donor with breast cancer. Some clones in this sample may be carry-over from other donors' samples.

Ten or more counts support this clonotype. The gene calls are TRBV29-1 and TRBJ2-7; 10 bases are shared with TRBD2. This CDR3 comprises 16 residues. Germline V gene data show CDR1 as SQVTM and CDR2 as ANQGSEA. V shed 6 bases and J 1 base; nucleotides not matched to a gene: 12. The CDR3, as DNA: TGCAGCGTCGCAGGGCCTAGCGGGAGTGGGTCCTACGAGCAGTACTTC. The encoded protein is CSVAGPSGSGSYEQYF.

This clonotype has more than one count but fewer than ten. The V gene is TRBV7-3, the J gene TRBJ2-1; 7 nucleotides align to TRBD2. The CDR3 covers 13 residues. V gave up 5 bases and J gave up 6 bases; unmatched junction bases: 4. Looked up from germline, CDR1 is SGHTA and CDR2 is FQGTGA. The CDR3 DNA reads TGTGCCAGCAGCAGAGCGGGGTCCAATGAGCAGTTCTTC. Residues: CASSRAGSNEQFF.

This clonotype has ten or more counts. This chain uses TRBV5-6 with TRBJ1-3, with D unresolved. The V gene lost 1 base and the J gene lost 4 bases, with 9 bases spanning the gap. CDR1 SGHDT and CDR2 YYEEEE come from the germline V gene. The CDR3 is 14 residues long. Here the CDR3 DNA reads TGTGCCAGCAGCTTGAGTGGGAACGGAAACACCATATATTTT. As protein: CASSLSGNGNTIYF. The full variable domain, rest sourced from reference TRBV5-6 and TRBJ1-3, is DAGVTQSPTHLIKTRGQQVTLRCSPKSGHDTVSWYQQALGQGPQFIFQYYEEEERQRGNFPDRFSGHQFPNYSSELNVNALLLGDSALYLCASSLSGNGNTIYFGEGSWLTVV.

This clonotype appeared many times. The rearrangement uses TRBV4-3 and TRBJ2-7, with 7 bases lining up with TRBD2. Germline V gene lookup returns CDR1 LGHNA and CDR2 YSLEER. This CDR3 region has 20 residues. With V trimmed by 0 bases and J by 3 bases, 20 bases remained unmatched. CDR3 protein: CASSQDSGLGGSEGFYEQYF. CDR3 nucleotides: TGCGCCAGCAGCCAAGATAGCGGCTTGGGCGGGAGCGAGGGCTTCTACGAGCAGTACTTC.

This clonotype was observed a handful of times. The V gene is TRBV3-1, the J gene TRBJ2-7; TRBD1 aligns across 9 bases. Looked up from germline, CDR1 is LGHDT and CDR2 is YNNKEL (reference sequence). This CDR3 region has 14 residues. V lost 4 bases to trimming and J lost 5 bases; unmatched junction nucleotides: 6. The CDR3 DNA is TGTGCCAGCAGCCCAAGGGACAGGGAACACGAGCAGTACTTC. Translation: CASSPRDREHEQYF.

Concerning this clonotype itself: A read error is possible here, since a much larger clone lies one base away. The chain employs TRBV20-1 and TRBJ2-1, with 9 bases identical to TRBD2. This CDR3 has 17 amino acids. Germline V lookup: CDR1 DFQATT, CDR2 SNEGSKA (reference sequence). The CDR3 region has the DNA TGCAGTGTTAGAGATGCCCTAGCGGGAAACATTTACAATGAGCAGTTCTTC. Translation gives CSVRDALAGNIYNEQFF.

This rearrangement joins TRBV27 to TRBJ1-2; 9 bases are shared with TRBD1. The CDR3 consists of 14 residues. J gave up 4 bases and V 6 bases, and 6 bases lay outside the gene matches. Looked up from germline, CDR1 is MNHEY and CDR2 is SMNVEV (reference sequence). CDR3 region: CASRGTGRTYGYTF. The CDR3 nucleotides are TGTGCCAGCAGAGGGACAGGGAGGACCTATGGCTACACCTTC.